The source of this T cell receptor beta chain is a study of T cells in Graves' hyperthyroidism and ophthalmopathy. In this sample, this clonotype turned up a few times. J was trimmed by 0 bases and V by 5 bases; bases with no gene match: 7. CDR3 length: 17 residues. The germline CDR1 and CDR2 sequences are SGHVS and FQNEAQ. TCR beta CDR3 region amplification was performed from RNA transcripts. A set of HTBI primers served as the primers for a first-round RT-PCR of the TCR CDR3. MiXCR, run by TCRdb on the multiplex PCR reads, gives a single entry per CDR3 protein. The table lists about 710,000 distinct CDR3 sequences, about a sixth of them singletons.

V gene TRBV7-8 combines with J gene TRBJ1-1; 12 bases map to TRBD1. This sequence originates from a man between 18 and 29 years old with Graves' hyperthyroidism. The sequencing input was blood. The DNA of the CDR3 is TGTGCCAGCAGCCGCGGGACAGGGGGCTTCATGAACACTGAAGCTTTCTTT. Protein: CASSRGTGGFMNTEAFF.